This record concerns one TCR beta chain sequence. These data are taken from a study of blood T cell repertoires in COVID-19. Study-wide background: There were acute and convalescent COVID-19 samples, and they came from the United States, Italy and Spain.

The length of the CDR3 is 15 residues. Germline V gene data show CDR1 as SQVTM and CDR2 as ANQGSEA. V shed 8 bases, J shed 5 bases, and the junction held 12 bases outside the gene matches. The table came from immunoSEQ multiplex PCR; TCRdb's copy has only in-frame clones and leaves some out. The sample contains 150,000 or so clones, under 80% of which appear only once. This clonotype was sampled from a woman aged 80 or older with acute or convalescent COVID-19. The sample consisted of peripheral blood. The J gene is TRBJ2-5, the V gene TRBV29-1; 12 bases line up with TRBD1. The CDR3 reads CSSIRDRGRPETQYF. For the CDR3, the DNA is TGCAGCTCAATCCGGGACAGGGGGCGCCCGGAGACCCAGTACTTC.